The 5 T cell receptor beta chains below all came from one sample that was sequenced in a study of CD8+CD57+ T cells in acquired aplastic anemia. Genomic DNA was employed as the template in profiling TCR beta VDJ and CDR3. Each CDR3 protein is one row after TCRdb ran MiXCR on the reads. This sample has under 350,000 distinct CDR3 sequences; roughly 53% occur once, and the top ten carry 1.3%. CD8+CD57+ cell expansion had been shown by flow cytometry in patients chosen for sequencing. Sequenced input: sorted CD4+, CD8+, or CD8+CD57+ T cells (not recorded which) from PBMCs. These receptors originate from a human donor with aplastic anemia.

This clonotype appeared many times. CDR3 sequence (DNA): TGTGCCAGCCGAGAGGAGGACAGAAGGAACACTGAAGCTTTCTTT. It specifies CASREEDRRNTEAFF. This chain joins TRBV2 and TRBJ1-1; a weak D match, TRBD1 (6 bases). The CDR3 consists of 15 residues. Germline assignment: CDR1 SNHLY and CDR2 FYNNEI. V dropped 8 bases and J dropped 1 base, with 17 bases sitting between them.

Notes on this clonotype: The junction shows a germline mismatch at one end, possibly a read error. The rearrangement joins TRBV29-1 to TRBJ2-1; 10 nucleotides agree with TRBD2. CDR3 length equals 14 residues. From germline, CDR1 is SQVTM and CDR2 ANQGSEA. Here the CDR3 DNA reads TGCAGCGTCCAAACTAGCGGGGCCTACAGTGAGCAGTTCTTC. This translates into CSVQTSGAYSEQFF.

For this clonotype: At one boundary the junction diverges from the germline segment, which might be a read error. The rearrangement joins TRBV20-1 to TRBJ1-6; 9 bases match TRBD1. The CDR3 extends over 16 amino acids. Looked up from germline, CDR1 is DFQATT and CDR2 is SNEGSKA (reference sequence). CDR3 nucleotide sequence: TGCGGTGCTGGAGAGGGGGGACAGGGTTTGAGTTCACCCCTCCACTTT. It yields the protein CGAGEGGQGLSSPLHF.

In its sample, this clonotype was seen many times. V usage is TRBV15 and J usage is TRBJ1-2; D is uncertain. CDR3 size: 14 residues. Germline V lookup: CDR1 LNHNV, CDR2 YYDKDF (reference sequence). V lost 1 base to trimming and J lost 2 bases, with 8 bases between them. The CDR3 DNA sequence: TGTGCCACCAGCAGAGTCGTAGGGAACTATGGCTACACCTTC. Translating it yields CATSRVVGNYGYTF.

About this clonotype: Possible read error: a much larger clone is one base away. The V call is TRBV3-1, the J call TRBJ2-3; D tentatively fits TRBD1 or TRBD2 (5 bases each). Germline V gives CDR1 LGHDT, CDR2 YNNKEL (reference sequence). The CDR3 is 15 residues long. CDR3 DNA: TGTGCCAGCAGCCAAGGGGGGTCTAGCACAGGTACGCAGTATTTT. Its translation is CASSQGGSSTGTQYF.